One and the same sample provided the 3 T cell receptor beta chains below, sequenced in a study of cytomegalovirus exposure and HLA in healthy donors. Use of 60 Vbeta and 13 Jbeta primers characterized the PCR. TCRdb's table, derived via immunoSEQ multiplex PCR, lists solely in-frame clones and lacks some. The table includes 95,000 to 150,000 clones, over 15% detected once. Sequenced material: PBMCs. Source of these receptors: a female donor in good health and CMV-seropositive.

The V call is TRBV25-1, the J call TRBJ1-2; 8 bases agree with TRBD1. The J segment lost 5 bases and the V segment lost 3 bases, leaving 2 bases of the junction unmatched. CDR1 MGHDK and CDR2 SYGVNS come from the germline V gene. The CDR3 extends over 13 amino acids. CDR3: CASSETGEYGYTF. CDR3 in DNA: TGTGCCAGCAGTGAGACAGGGGAATATGGCTACACCTTC.

The sample holds a few counts of this clone. The chain is built from TRBV19 and TRBJ1-5; no firm D call. This CDR3 is 14 amino acids long. The V gene lost 7 bases and the J gene lost 5 bases, with 15 bases spanning the gap. Germline-derived CDR1 and CDR2 are LNHDA and SQIVND (reference sequence). CDR3 sequence (DNA): TGTGCCAGTACAAGACACCTTTCTTATCAGCCCCAGCATTTT. Translating gives CASTRHLSYQPQHF.

This clone was detected a few times. V gene TRBV18 combines with J gene TRBJ2-1; 13 bases agree with TRBD2. Germline V CDR1 and CDR2: KGHSH, LQKENI. The CDR3 contains 18 residues. Trimming cost V 4 bases and J 4 bases; bases outside gene matches: 10. The CDR3 nucleotides read TGTGCCAGCTCACTCTCTACTAGCGGGGGGGCCGGATACAATGAGCAGTTCTTC. It specifies CASSLSTSGGAGYNEQFF.